This record concerns one TCR beta chain sequence. The target antigen is unknown. The data originate from a study of neoadjuvant anti-PD-1 for oral cavity cancer. Study context: Nivolumab at 3 mg/kg was mostly given biweekly, three to four doses, pre-surgery.

The method was immunoSEQ multiplex PCR; TCRdb's version includes in-frame clones alone and lacks a portion of them. The sample records about 7,200 clones, roughly 54% being singletons. Germline loops: CDR1 MNHNY, CDR2 SVGAGI (reference sequence). CDR3 size: 14 residues. The junction had 0 bases not matched to a gene; V was cut back by 2 bases and J by 4 bases. Overall study findings and caveats: TCR analyses covered only three patients per response group.

The source is a person aged 35 to 85 with oral cavity squamous cell carcinoma. The chain couples TRBV6-6 to TRBJ2-3; 10 nucleotides match TRBD1. The sample was tumor tissue, taken before nivolumab (anti-PD-1) treatment. CDR3 DNA sequence: TGTGCCAGCAGTTACGGGACAGGGGCAGATACGCAGTATTTT. Protein: CASSYGTGADTQYF.